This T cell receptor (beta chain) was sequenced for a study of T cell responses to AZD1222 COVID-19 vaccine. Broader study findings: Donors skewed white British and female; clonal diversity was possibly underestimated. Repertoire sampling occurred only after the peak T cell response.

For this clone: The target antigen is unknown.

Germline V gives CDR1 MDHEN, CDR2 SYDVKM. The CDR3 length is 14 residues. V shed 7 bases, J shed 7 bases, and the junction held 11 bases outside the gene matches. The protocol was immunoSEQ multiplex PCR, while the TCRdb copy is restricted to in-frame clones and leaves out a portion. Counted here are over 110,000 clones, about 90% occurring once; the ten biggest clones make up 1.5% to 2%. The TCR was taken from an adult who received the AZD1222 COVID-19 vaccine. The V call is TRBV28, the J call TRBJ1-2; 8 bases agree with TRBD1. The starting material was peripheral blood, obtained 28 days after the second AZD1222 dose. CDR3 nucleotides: TGTGCCAGCACGACCGGGACAGGTGTCAGTGGCTACACCTTC. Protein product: CASTTGTGVSGYTF.